This is a list of T cell receptor beta chains from one sample in a study of human T cells and chemical hapten exposure. TCRdb recomputed calls from the RACE reads with MiXCR, one row per CDR3 protein. The data hold 120,000 or so distinct CDR3 sequences, with 10% to 12% observed a single time. The sequencing used whole blood, collected in connection with sensitization to the hapten diphenylcyclopropenone (DPC). These receptors came from a woman aged 45-60 years with alopecia areata. Some clones in this sample may be carry-over from other donors' samples. Each CDR3 is given with its conserved first and last residue. D genes are given only for firm matches. Expanded clones are given a class, and other clones once, few, many or no size at all.

j_call	clone_size	v_call	d_call	cdr3_aa	cdr3_nt
TRBJ1-2	NA	TRBV20-1	NA	CSARDGGRADYGYTF	TGCAGTGCTAGAGACGGGGGGCGGGCCGACTATGGCTACACCTTC
TRBJ2-7	NA	TRBV7-9	TRBD2	CASSATSGAYEQYF	TGTGCCAGCAGCGCGACTAGCGGGGCCTACGAGCAGTACTTC
TRBJ1-1	few	TRBV20-1	TRBD1	CSAPGTGARGTEAFF	TGCAGTGCCCCCGGGACAGGGGCCAGGGGCACTGAAGCTTTCTTT
TRBJ2-7	many	TRBV6-5	TRBD1	CASSPGDRGGEQYF	TGTGCCAGCAGTCCCGGAGACAGGGGTGGCGAGCAGTACTTC
TRBJ2-2	NA	TRBV12-3/TRBV12-4	NA	CASSSGAPGELFF	TGTGCCAGCAGTTCCGGGGCTCCCGGGGAGCTGTTTTTT
TRBJ2-1	many	TRBV11-2	NA	CASSSFSGEQFF	TGTGCCAGCAGCTCCTTCTCCGGGGAGCAGTTCTTC
TRBJ1-2	many	TRBV5-1	TRBD1	CASSTGTTGGYGYTF	TGCGCCAGCAGCACGGGAACCACAGGGGGCTATGGCTACACCTTC
TRBJ2-3	NA	TRBV3-1	TRBD2	CASSPLAGASTDTQYF	TGTGCCAGCAGCCCCCTAGCGGGGGCTAGCACAGATACGCAGTATTTT
TRBJ2-2	NA	TRBV5-1	TRBD1	CASSLSGQGMTGELFF	TGCGCCAGCAGCTTATCGGGACAGGGGATGACCGGGGAGCTGTTTTTT
TRBJ1-1	few	TRBV3-1	NA	CASSQVRGETEAFF	TGTGCCAGCAGCCAAGTGCGGGGGGAGACTGAAGCTTTCTTT
TRBJ2-1	few	TRBV6-2/TRBV6-3	TRBD2	CASIGLAGYNEQFF	TGTGCCAGCATTGGACTAGCGGGTTACAATGAGCAGTTCTTC
TRBJ1-5	NA	TRBV3-1	NA	CASSQDSSIWQPQHF	TGTGCCAGCAGCCAAGACTCCTCAATCTGGCAGCCCCAGCATTTT
TRBJ2-3	few	TRBV20-1	NA	CSASQGGADTQYF	TGCAGTGCTTCACAGGGAGGGGCAGATACGCAGTATTTT
TRBJ1-5	NA	TRBV28	TRBD1	CASSFRDSSNQPQHF	TGTGCCAGCAGTTTTCGGGACAGTAGCAATCAGCCCCAGCATTTT
TRBJ1-3	few	TRBV6-1	NA	CATLSTAGGNTIYF	TGTGCCACCCTCTCAACGGCTGGGGGAAACACCATATATTTT
TRBJ1-1	NA	TRBV2	NA	CASSLVAEAFF	TGTGCCAGCAGTTTGGTCGCTGAAGCTTTCTTT
TRBJ2-3	NA	TRBV20-1	TRBD2	CSARLAGGDTQYF	TGCAGTGCTAGACTAGCGGGAGGAGATACGCAGTATTTT
TRBJ1-3	few	TRBV29-1	NA	CSVGAVGDTIYF	TGCAGCGTTGGGGCCGTGGGCGACACCATATATTTT
TRBJ2-7	few	TRBV2	NA	CASSARYEQYF	TGTGCCAGCAGTGCCCGGTACGAGCAGTACTTC
TRBJ2-7	many	TRBV7-2	NA	CASSLGGHPYEQYF	TGTGCCAGCAGCTTAGGGGGACACCCCTACGAGCAGTACTTC
TRBJ2-6	few	TRBV29-1	NA	CSVGEGANVLTF	TGCAGCGTTGGGGAAGGGGCCAACGTCCTGACTTTC
TRBJ2-2	few	TRBV20-1	NA	CSARDPGTFNTGELFF	TGCAGTGCTAGAGATCCCGGGACTTTCAACACCGGGGAGCTGTTTTTT
TRBJ2-7	many	TRBV5-1	NA	CASSSLDGGSSYEQYF	TGCGCCAGCAGCTCTCTGGACGGGGGAAGCTCCTACGAGCAGTACTTC
TRBJ1-2	NA	TRBV25-1	NA	CASRAQGDFNYGYTF	TGTGCCAGCAGAGCACAGGGCGACTTTAACTATGGCTACACCTTC
TRBJ1-3	many	TRBV4-3	NA	CASSQVGSSGNTIYF	TGCGCCAGCAGCCAAGTCGGAAGCTCTGGAAACACCATATATTTT
TRBJ2-3	many	TRBV5-1	TRBD2	CASSWRGSGGQDTQYF	TGCGCCAGCAGCTGGCGGGGCAGCGGGGGGCAGGATACGCAGTATTTT
TRBJ2-1	many	TRBV7-9	TRBD2	CASALTSLYNEQFF	TGTGCCAGCGCTCTGACTAGCCTCTACAATGAGCAGTTCTTC
TRBJ1-6	NA	TRBV7-6	TRBD1	CASSSGTGLPLNSPLHF	TGTGCCAGCAGCTCCGGGACAGGGTTGCCCCTTAATTCACCCCTCCACTTT
TRBJ1-1	many	TRBV25-1	NA	CASSPLDSITEAFF	TGTGCCAGCAGCCCCCTGGACAGTATAACTGAAGCTTTCTTT
TRBJ1-1	few	TRBV7-3	NA	CASSPSGRAHTEAFF	TGTGCCAGCAGCCCATCGGGCAGGGCCCACACTGAAGCTTTCTTT
TRBJ2-3	NA	TRBV20-1	TRBD2	CSAPPGLAGTDTQYF	TGCAGTGCCCCCCCGGGACTAGCGGGCACAGATACGCAGTATTTT
TRBJ2-3	many	TRBV20-1	TRBD2	CSVPGLASTDTQYF	TGCAGTGTACCGGGACTAGCTAGCACAGATACGCAGTATTTT
TRBJ2-7	NA	TRBV9	NA	CASSPIRAGEQYF	TGTGCCAGCAGCCCGATCCGGGCGGGCGAGCAGTACTTC
TRBJ2-5	few	TRBV12-3/TRBV12-4	TRBD1	CASRQGAETQYF	TGTGCCAGCAGGCAGGGGGCCGAGACCCAGTACTTC
TRBJ1-1	few	TRBV7-2	NA	CASSLAGPGVMNTEAFF	TGTGCCAGCAGCTTAGCGGGGCCAGGGGTTATGAACACTGAAGCTTTCTTT
TRBJ1-1	NA	TRBV7-3	NA	CASSRDGNTEAFF	TGTGCCAGCAGCCGAGACGGAAACACTGAAGCTTTCTTT
TRBJ2-7	few	TRBV4-1	TRBD2	CASSPTRGGSSYEQYF	TGCGCCAGCAGCCCTACTCGCGGGGGGAGCTCCTACGAGCAGTACTTC
TRBJ1-2	many	TRBV29-1	NA	CSVVPDRPGYTF	TGCAGCGTTGTTCCGGACCGGCCTGGCTACACCTTC
TRBJ2-1	many	TRBV6-2/TRBV6-3	TRBD2	CASSWPSGGSYNEQFF	TGTGCCAGCAGTTGGCCCTCGGGGGGCTCCTACAATGAGCAGTTCTTC
TRBJ1-6	few	TRBV18	TRBD1	CASSQGTATNNSPLHF	TGTGCCAGCTCCCAAGGGACAGCCACGAATAATTCACCCCTCCACTTT
TRBJ1-2	NA	TRBV5-1	TRBD1	CASSLGQGILYGYTF	TGCGCCAGCAGCTTGGGACAGGGGATCCTCTATGGCTACACCTTC
TRBJ2-1	NA	TRBV6-5	NA	CASNEGVGGLSWDEQFF	TGTGCCAGCAACGAGGGGGTTGGGGGACTGTCTTGGGATGAGCAGTTCTTC
TRBJ2-2	few	TRBV20-1	TRBD1	CSARARGQEETGELFF	TGCAGTGCTAGGGCCAGGGGGCAAGAAGAAACCGGGGAGCTGTTTTTT
TRBJ2-5	many	TRBV6-1	NA	CASSRSPAGVQETQYF	TGTGCCAGCAGTAGATCTCCCGCAGGGGTCCAAGAGACCCAGTACTTC
TRBJ2-2	NA	TRBV19	NA	CASSFSGTTTGELFF	TGTGCCAGTAGTTTTTCCGGGACAACCACCGGGGAGCTGTTTTTT
TRBJ1-5	few	TRBV7-2	NA	CASSLGAANQPQHF	TGTGCCAGCAGCTTAGGGGCAGCTAATCAGCCCCAGCATTTT
TRBJ1-2	NA	TRBV29-1	NA	CSVERYGYTF	TGCAGCGTTGAGAGATATGGCTACACCTTC
TRBJ2-7	many	TRBV6-2/TRBV6-3	TRBD1	CASTIRDSTYEQYF	TGTGCCAGCACCATACGGGACAGCACTTACGAGCAGTACTTC
TRBJ1-2	few	TRBV12-3/TRBV12-4	TRBD1	CASTPTGRAGYGYTF	TGTGCCAGCACCCCGACAGGGAGGGCTGGCTATGGCTACACCTTC
TRBJ2-7	many	TRBV7-2	NA	CASSFRVWGPEQYF	TGTGCCAGCAGCTTTAGGGTCTGGGGACCCGAGCAGTACTTC
TRBJ2-7	many	TRBV25-1	TRBD2	CASSGTSGVDEQYF	TGTGCCAGCAGTGGTACTAGCGGGGTCGACGAGCAGTACTTC
TRBJ1-6	NA	TRBV14	NA	CASSQGQLNSPLHF	TGTGCCAGCAGCCAAGGACAGCTTAATTCACCCCTCCACTTT
TRBJ1-1	few	TRBV29-1	NA	CSVDTGITEAFF	TGCAGCGTGGACACAGGGATCACTGAAGCTTTCTTT
TRBJ1-3	many	TRBV10-3	NA	CATNSGNTIYF	TGTGCCACCAACTCTGGAAACACCATATATTTT
TRBJ1-1	many	TRBV12-3/TRBV12-4	NA	CASSLTHEAFF	TGTGCCAGCAGTTTAACCCACGAAGCTTTCTTT
TRBJ2-4	few	TRBV28	TRBD1	CASSFPAAGTVLKAIQYF	TGTGCCAGCAGTTTCCCCGCTGCCGGGACAGTGCTGAAGGCCATTCAGTACTTC
TRBJ2-6	few	TRBV6-1	NA	CASIHGSGANVLTF	TGTGCCAGCATCCACGGATCTGGGGCCAACGTCCTGACTTTC
TRBJ2-5	few	TRBV24-1	TRBD1	CATRRQGEETQYF	TGTGCCACCCGGAGACAGGGTGAAGAGACCCAGTACTTC